Below, 13 T cell receptor beta chains from the same sample are listed, as sequenced in a study of blood T cells in healthy people across ages. Combining a sample-barcoded 5' primer with a J-beta primer mix, a second PCR ran for roughly 7 to 12 cycles. TCRdb called the 5' RACE reads again in MiXCR, with one record for every CDR3 protein. In the table there are roughly 1.9 million distinct CDR3 sequences, around 42% of which are singletons. The specimen sequenced was blood. The receptors derive from a human donor in good health.

The genes are TRBV5-5 and TRBJ2-7; TRBD2 matches at 12 bases. The tail of the sequence fits TRBJ2-5 better, so the J call may be wrong. In germline, CDR1 is SGHKS, CDR2 YYEKEE (reference sequence). The CDR3 loop spans 15 amino acids. The CDR3 sequence: CASSRLAGVEETQYF. CDR3 nucleotide sequence: TGTGCCAGCAGCCGACTAGCGGGGGTGGAAGAGACCCAGTACTTC.

V is TRBV5-1 and J is TRBJ2-5; the D gene is possibly TRBD2 (6 bases). The V end lost 3 bases, the J end lost 5 bases, and 17 bases lay between the germline ends. The germline CDR1 and CDR2 sequences are SGHRS and YFSETQ. The CDR3 has 15 amino acids. The DNA for the CDR3 is TGCGCCAGCAGCTCGGGGACTCATAGTGAGGAGACCCAGTACTTC. This codes for CASSSGTHSEETQYF.

The sample holds a few counts of this clonotype. The chain combines TRBV20-1 with TRBJ2-7; D perhaps matches TRBD1 (6 bases). Per the germline V gene, CDR1 is DFQATT and CDR2 is SNEGSKA (reference sequence). Trimming left V 5 bases short and J 9 bases short, with 26 bases between. The CDR3 totals 15 residues. CDR3 protein: CSAYQGTHQGSGQYF. DNA for the CDR3: TGCAGTGCTTACCAGGGGACCCATCAGGGCTCGGGGCAGTACTTC.

This clonotype was seen only a few times. J is TRBJ2-7 and V is TRBV4-1; possibly TRBD1 for D (6 bases). This CDR3 is 17 amino acids long. V lost 3 bases, J lost 0 bases, and 18 bases lay in between. Germline lookup yields CDR1 MGHRA and CDR2 YSYEKL. Written as DNA, the CDR3 is TGCGCCAGCAGCCAGATTTGGACAGCCGTGCGCTCCTACGAGCAGTACTTC. It specifies CASSQIWTAVRSYEQYF.

The genes are TRBV7-2 and TRBJ1-2, with D possibly matching TRBD1 (5 bases). Trimming stripped 1 base from V and 12 bases from J, with 12 bases between. Germline CDR1 reads SGHTA; CDR2 reads FQGNSA. CDR3 length: 12 amino acids. CDR3 sequence: CASSLVPGSNTF. The CDR3 DNA is TGTGCCAGCAGCTTAGTGCCAGGGAGCAACACCTTC.

V and J are TRBV10-3 and TRBJ2-1, with D possibly called TRBD1 or TRBD2 (7 bases each). Germline-derived CDR1 and CDR2 are ENHRY and SYGVKD. This CDR3 is 12 amino acids long. V gave up 6 bases and J gave up 10 bases, with 13 bases separating them. The chain's CDR3 is CAISRGGNEQFF. As DNA, the CDR3 is TGTGCCATCAGCAGGGGGGGGAACGAGCAGTTCTTC.

The chain links TRBV18 to TRBJ2-2, with D possibly matching TRBD1 (6 bases). The germline gives CDR1 KGHSH, CDR2 LQKENI. V was clipped by 3 bases and J by 1 base, with 9 bases between them. This CDR3 has 15 residues. In DNA, the CDR3 is TGTGCCAGCTCACCGGACAGCAGGAACACCGGGGAGCTGTTTTTT. Amino acids: CASSPDSRNTGELFF. Based on the CDR3 plus reference TRBV18 and TRBJ2-2, the full variable domain is NAGVMQNPRHLVRRRGQEARLRCSPMKGHSHVYWYRQLPEEGLKFMVYLQKENIIDESGMPKERFSAEFPKEGPSILRIQQVVRGDSAAYFCASSPDSRNTGELFFGEGSRLTVL.

There are many counts of this clonotype. This CDR3 is CASSFVYEQYF. For the CDR3, the DNA is TGTGCCAGCAGCTTTGTCTACGAGCAGTACTTC. The chain has TRBV5-5 and TRBJ2-7; no clear D. The V end was cut by 2 bases, the J end by 3 bases, with 3 bases between. Germline V gives CDR1 SGHKS, CDR2 YYEKEE (reference sequence). CDR3 size: 11 residues.

The chain is built from TRBV4-1 and TRBJ1-1; D is unresolved. Germline CDR1 and CDR2: MGHRA and YSYEKL. The V gene lost 3 bases and the J gene lost 0 bases, with 11 bases spanning the gap. The CDR3 spans 15 residues. In DNA, the CDR3 is TGCGCCAGCAGCCATGCCTTCACCATGAACACTGAAGCTTTCTTT. It specifies CASSHAFTMNTEAFF.

To note about this clonotype: One end of the junction is discordant with germline, which a read error may explain. The chain uses TRBV30 and TRBJ2-1, with D unresolved. This CDR3 is 14 amino acids long. CDR1 GTSNPN and CDR2 SVGIG come from the germline V gene (reference sequence). The CDR3 loop reads CVWSIRDLYNEQFF. Written as DNA, the CDR3 is TGTGTCTGGAGTATACGAGACCTCTACAATGAGCAGTTCTTC.

The chain recombines TRBV4-2 with TRBJ2-5; 10 bases fit TRBD1. CDR3 size: 15 residues. CDR1 LGHNA and CDR2 YNFKEQ come from the germline V gene. V gave up 6 bases and J gave up 5 bases; unmatched junction bases: 9. The CDR3 coding sequence is TGTGCCAGCAGACCCGGGACAGGGGATAGCGAGACCCAGTACTTC. Protein sequence: CASRPGTGDSETQYF.

The chain has TRBV20-1 and TRBJ2-7; D is undetermined. The CDR3 has 13 residues. Deletions cut 1 base from V and 2 bases from J, with 9 bases between. Germline loops: CDR1 DFQATT, CDR2 SNEGSKA (reference sequence). CDR3 sequence: CSARVGGPYEQYF. For the CDR3, the DNA is TGCAGTGCTAGAGTGGGCGGTCCCTACGAGCAGTACTTC.

This clonotype was seen only a few times. The V gene is TRBV20-1, the J gene TRBJ1-2; tentatively, D is TRBD1 (5 bases). Trimming cost V 6 bases and J 2 bases, with 10 bases left between them. There are 12 residues in the CDR3. CDR1 is DFQATT and CDR2 is SNEGSKA in the germline V gene (reference sequence). The CDR3 region is CSAKDMNYGYTF. CDR3 nucleotide sequence: TGCAGTGCAAAGGACATGAACTATGGCTACACCTTC.